This T cell receptor (beta chain) was captured by sequencing in a study of beta chain features in type 1 diabetes. Findings and limits, study-wide: Among all four CD4+ subsets, Type 1 diabetes patients had TCRB CDR3s that were moderately but significantly shorter.

Expressed TCRB transcripts were sequenced after all isolated RNA was converted to cDNA. Repertoires were generated with immunoSEQ multiplex PCR, while TCRdb's copy carries only in-frame clones and drops some. The sample includes some 350,000 clones, over 8.5% of them seen just once. Per germline, CDR1 MNHNY and CDR2 SVGAGI (reference sequence). V shed 8 bases, J shed 4 bases, and the junction held 5 bases outside the gene matches. The CDR3 is made up of 12 amino acids. This clone was found a few times. Antigen specificity is unknown. The specimen was central memory CD4+ T cells from blood. The V gene is TRBV6-6, the J gene TRBJ2-7; 7 nucleotides align to TRBD1. The sequence came from a man aged 30 to 39 with type 1 diabetes. The CDR3 loop is CASWDRPYEQYF. DNA for the CDR3: TGTGCCAGCTGGGACAGACCTTACGAGCAGTACTTC.